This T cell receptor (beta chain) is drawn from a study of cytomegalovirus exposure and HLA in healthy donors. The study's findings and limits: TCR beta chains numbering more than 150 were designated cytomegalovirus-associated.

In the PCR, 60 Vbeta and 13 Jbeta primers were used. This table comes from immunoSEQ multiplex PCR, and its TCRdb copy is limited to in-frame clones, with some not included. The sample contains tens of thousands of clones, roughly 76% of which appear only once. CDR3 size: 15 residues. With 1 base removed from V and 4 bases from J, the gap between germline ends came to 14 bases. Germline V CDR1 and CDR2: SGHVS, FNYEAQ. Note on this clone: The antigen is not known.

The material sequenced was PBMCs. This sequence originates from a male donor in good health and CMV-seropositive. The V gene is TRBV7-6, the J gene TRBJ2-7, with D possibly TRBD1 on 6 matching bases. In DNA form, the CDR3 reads TGTGCCAGCAGCTTAGTACTTAACAGGGATTACGAGCAGTACTTC. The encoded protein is CASSLVLNRDYEQYF.